This T cell receptor beta chain was recorded in a study of T cell responses to AZD1222 COVID-19 vaccine. Findings and caveats of the study: After the peak T cell response, and only then, were repertoires sampled. Donors in the cohort were predominantly white British and more often female, and clonal diversity was possibly underestimated.

J was trimmed by 4 bases and V by 5 bases; bases with no gene match: 5. The CDR3 spans 15 residues. CDR1 is MDHEN, CDR2 SYDVKM, per germline. A word on this clone: Antigen: not known.

Generated by immunoSEQ multiplex PCR, the TCRdb table keeps only in-frame clones and is missing some. The data contain some 79,000 clones, about three quarters of them singletons. The sequencing used peripheral blood, collected 28 days after the second AZD1222 dose. V gene TRBV28 combines with J gene TRBJ1-1; TRBD1 aligns across 12 bases. The source is an adult who received the AZD1222 COVID-19 vaccine. CDR3 bases: TGTGCCAGCAGTCCCGGGACAGGGGGCCGCACTGAAGCTTTCTTT. This translates into CASSPGTGGRTEAFF. Variable domain in full (rest from reference TRBV28 and TRBJ1-1): DVKVTQSSRYLVKRTGEKVFLECVQDMDHENMFWYRQDPGLGLRLIYFSYDVKMKEKGDIPEGYSVSREKKERFSLILESASTNQTSMYLCASSPGTGGRTEAFFGQGTRLTVV.